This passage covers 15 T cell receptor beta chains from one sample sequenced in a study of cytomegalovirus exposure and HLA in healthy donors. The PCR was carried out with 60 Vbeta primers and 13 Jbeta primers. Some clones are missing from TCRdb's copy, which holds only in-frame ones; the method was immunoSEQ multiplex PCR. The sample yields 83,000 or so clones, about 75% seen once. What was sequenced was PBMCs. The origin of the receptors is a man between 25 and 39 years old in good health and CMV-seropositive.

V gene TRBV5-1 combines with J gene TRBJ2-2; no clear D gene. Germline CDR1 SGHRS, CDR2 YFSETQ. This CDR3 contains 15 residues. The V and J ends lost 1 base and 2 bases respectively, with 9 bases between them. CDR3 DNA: TGCGCCAGCAGCTTGATGACTTCAAACACCGGGGAGCTGTTTTTT. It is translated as CASSLMTSNTGELFF.

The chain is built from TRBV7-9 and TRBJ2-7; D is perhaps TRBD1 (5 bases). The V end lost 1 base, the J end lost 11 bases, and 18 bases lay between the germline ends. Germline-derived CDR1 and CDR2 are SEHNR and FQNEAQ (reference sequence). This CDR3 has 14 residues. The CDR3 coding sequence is TGTGCCAGCAGCTTAGATTCCGGCGACAGAGAAAAGTACTTC. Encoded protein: CASSLDSGDREKYF.

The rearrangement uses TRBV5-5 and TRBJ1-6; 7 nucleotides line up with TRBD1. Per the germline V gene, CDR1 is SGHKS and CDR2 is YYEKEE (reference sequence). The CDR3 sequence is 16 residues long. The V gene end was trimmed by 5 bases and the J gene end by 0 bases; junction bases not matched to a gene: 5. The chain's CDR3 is CASRGRQGSYNSPLHF. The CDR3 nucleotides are TGTGCCAGCAGGGGACGACAGGGCTCCTATAATTCACCCCTCCACTTT.

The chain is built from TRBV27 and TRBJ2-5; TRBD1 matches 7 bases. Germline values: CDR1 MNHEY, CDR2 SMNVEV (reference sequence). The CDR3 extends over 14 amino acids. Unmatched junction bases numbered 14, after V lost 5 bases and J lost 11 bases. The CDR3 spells CASSATVGGWEQYF. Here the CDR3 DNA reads TGTGCCAGCAGTGCGACAGTAGGGGGCTGGGAGCAGTACTTC.

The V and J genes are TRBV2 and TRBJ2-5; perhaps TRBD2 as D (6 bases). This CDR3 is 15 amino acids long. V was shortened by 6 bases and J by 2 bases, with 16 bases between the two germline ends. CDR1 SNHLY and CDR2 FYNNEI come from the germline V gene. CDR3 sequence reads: CASSRGPRGQETQYF. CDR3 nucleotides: TGTGCCAGCAGCCGAGGTCCGCGGGGACAAGAGACCCAGTACTTC.

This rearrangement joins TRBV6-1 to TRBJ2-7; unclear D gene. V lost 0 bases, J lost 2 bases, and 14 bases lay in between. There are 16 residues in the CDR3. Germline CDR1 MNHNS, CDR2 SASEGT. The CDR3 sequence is CASSEALMAGPYEQYF. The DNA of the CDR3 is TGTGCCAGCAGTGAAGCTCTTATGGCAGGCCCCTACGAGCAGTACTTC.

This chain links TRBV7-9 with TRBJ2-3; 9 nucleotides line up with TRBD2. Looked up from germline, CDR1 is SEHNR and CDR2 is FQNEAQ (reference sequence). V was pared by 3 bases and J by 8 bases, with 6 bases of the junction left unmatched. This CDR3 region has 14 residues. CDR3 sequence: CASSLPSGEGTQYF. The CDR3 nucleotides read TGTGCCAGCAGCTTGCCTAGCGGGGAAGGTACGCAGTATTTT.

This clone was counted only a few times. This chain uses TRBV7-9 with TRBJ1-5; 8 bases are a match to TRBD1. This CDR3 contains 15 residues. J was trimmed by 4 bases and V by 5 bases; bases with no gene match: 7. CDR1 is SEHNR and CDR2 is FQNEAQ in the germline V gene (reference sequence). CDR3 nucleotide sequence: TGTGCCAGCAGCATGGACAGGGCGAGGAATCAGCCCCAGCATTTT. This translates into CASSMDRARNQPQHF.

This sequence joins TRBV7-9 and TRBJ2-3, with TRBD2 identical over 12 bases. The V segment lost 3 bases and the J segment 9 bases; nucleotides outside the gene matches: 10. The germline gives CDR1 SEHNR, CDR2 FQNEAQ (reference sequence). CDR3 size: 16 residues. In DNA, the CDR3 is TGTGCCAGCAGCTTGGGGGCTAGCGGGGGGGCCAGGACGCAGTATTTT. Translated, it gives CASSLGASGGARTQYF.

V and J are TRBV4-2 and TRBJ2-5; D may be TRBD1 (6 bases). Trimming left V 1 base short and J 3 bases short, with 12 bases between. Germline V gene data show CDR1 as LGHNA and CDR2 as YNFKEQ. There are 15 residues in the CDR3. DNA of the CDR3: TGTGCCAGCAGCCAAGCTTCCCGGGACAAAGAGACCCAGTACTTC. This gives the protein CASSQASRDKETQYF.

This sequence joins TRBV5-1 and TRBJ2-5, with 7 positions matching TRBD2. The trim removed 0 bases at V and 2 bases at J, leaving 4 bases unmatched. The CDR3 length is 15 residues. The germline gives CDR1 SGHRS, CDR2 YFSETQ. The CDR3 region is CASSLGGGMQETQYF. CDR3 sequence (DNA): TGCGCCAGCAGCTTGGGGGGGGGAATGCAAGAGACCCAGTACTTC.

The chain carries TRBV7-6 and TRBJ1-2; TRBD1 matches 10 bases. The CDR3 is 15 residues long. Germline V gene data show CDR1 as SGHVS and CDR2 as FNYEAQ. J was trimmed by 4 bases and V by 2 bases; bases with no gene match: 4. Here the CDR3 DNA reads TGTGCCAGCAGCTTATCCGGACAGGGGGGCTATGGCTACACCTTC. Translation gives CASSLSGQGGYGYTF.

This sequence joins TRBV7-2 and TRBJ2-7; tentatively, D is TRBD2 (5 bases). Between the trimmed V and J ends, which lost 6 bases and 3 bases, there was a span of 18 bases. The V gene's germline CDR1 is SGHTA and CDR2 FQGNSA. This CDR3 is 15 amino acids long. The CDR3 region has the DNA TGTGCCAGCAGTACCACCAACGGGGTGTTCTACGAGCAGTACTTC. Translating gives CASSTTNGVFYEQYF.

Here the CDR3 DNA reads TGTGCCAGTGGGGGCGCGAATGAAAAACTGTTTTTT. Protein product: CASGGANEKLFF. The V gene is TRBV27, the J gene TRBJ1-4; D is perhaps TRBD1 (6 bases). Germline V CDR1 and CDR2: MNHEY, SMNVEV (reference sequence). There are 12 residues in the CDR3. The ends were cut back, 9 bases at V and 5 bases at J, with 10 bases in the middle.

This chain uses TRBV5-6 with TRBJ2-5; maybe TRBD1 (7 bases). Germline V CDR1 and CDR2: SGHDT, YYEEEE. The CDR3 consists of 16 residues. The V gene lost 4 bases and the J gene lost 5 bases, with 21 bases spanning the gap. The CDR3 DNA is TGTGCCAGCAGCAAAGAAGGAGGGGGCGTCGGGGAGACCCAGTACTTC. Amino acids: CASSKEGGGVGETQYF.